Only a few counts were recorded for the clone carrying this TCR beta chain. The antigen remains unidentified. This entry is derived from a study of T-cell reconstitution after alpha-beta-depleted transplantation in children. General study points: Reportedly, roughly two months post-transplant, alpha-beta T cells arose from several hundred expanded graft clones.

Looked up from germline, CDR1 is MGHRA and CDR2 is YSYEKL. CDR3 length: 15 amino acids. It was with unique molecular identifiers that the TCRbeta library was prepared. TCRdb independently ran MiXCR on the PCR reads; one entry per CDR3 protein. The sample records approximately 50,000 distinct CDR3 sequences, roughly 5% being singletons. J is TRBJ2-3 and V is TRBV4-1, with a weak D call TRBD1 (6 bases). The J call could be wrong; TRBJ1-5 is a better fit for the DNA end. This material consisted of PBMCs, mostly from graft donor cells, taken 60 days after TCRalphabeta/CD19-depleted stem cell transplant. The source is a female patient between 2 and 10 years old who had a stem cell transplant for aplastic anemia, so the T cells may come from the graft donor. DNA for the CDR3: TGCGCCAGCAGCCAAGATCAGGGGCGAACAGATACGCAGCATTTT. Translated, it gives CASSQDQGRTDTQHF.